This record concerns one TCR beta chain sequence. What it recognizes is unknown. This entry belongs to a study of a mutant IDH1 vaccine in newly diagnosed glioma. Across the study: With temozolomide cycles, or 4-6 weeks after radiotherapy alone, vaccination was started. Patients had received radiotherapy, temozolomide, or both previously, most receiving both.

Time point described: week 35, safety follow-up. All doses held 300 ug of mutant IDH1 20-mer peptide, with topical imiquimod. Eight vaccine doses were administered to patients at weeks 1, 3, 5, 7, 11, 15, 19 and 23. Assay used: immunoSEQ multiplex PCR; TCRdb lists only in-frame clones, some missing. Here the sample spans approximately 43,000 clones, 75% to 90% being singletons. The receptor's source is a man aged 40-49 years with glioma. The sample consisted of PBMCs, taken from a glioma patient whose treatment included an IDH1 peptide vaccine.

This chain's CDR3 is CASSPRDRNTGELFF. Here the CDR3 DNA reads TGTGCCAGCAGTCCCCGGGACAGGAACACCGGGGAGCTGTTTTTT. This rearrangement joins TRBV6-5 to TRBJ2-2; TRBD1 aligns across 7 bases. This CDR3 region has 15 residues. Germline trimming cut 5 bases from V and 1 base from J; bases unmatched to any gene: 4. Germline assignment: CDR1 MNHEY and CDR2 SVGAGI.